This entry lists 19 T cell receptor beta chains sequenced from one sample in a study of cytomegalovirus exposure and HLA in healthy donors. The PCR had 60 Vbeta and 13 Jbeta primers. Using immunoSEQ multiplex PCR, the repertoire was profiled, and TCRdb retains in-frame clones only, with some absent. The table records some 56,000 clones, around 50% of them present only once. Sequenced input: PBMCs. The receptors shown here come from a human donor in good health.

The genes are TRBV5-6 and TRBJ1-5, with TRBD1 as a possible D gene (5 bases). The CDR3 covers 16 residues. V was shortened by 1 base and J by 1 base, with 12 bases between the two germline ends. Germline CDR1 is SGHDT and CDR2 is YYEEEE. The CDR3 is CASSLLAKGSNQPQHF. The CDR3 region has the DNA TGTGCCAGCAGCTTGCTGGCCAAGGGGAGCAATCAGCCCCAGCATTTT.

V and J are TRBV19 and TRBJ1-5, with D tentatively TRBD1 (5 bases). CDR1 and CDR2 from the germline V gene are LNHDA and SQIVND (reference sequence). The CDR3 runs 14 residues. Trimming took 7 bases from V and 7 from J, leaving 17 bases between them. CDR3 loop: CASINMGGKQPQHF. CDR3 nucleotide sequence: TGTGCCAGTATCAACATGGGGGGGAAACAGCCCCAGCATTTT.

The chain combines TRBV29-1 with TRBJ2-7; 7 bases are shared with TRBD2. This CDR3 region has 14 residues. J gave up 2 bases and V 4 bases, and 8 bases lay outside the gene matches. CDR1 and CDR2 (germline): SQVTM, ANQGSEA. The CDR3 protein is CSVADTGLAYEQYF. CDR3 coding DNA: TGCAGCGTTGCGGATACCGGACTAGCCTACGAGCAGTACTTC.

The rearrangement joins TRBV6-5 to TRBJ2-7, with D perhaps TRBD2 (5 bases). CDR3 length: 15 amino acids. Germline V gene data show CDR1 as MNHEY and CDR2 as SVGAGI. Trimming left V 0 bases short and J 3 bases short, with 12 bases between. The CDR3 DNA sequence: TGTGCCAGCAGTTACTCGAGGGTCGGGAACTACGAGCAGTACTTC. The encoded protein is CASSYSRVGNYEQYF.

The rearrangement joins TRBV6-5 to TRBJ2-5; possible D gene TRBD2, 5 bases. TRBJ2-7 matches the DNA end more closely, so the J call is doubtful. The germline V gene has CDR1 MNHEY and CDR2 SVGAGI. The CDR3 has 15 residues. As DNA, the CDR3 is TGTGCCAGCAGTTACTCAGGGAGTAGCTCCTACGAGCAGTACTTC. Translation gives CASSYSGSSSYEQYF.

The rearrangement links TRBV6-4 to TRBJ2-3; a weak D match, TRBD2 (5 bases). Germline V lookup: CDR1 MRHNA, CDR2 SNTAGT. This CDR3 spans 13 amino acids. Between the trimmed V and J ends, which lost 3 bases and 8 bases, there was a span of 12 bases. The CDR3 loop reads CASSELGSGTQYF. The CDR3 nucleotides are TGTGCCAGCAGTGAACTAGGTTCGGGTACGCAGTATTTT.

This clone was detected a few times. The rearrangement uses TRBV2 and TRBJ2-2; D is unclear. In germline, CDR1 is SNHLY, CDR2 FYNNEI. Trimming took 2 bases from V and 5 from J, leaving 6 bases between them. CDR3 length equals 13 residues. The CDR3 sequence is CASSESGTGELFF. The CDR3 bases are TGTGCCAGCAGTGAATCGGGTACCGGGGAGCTGTTTTTT. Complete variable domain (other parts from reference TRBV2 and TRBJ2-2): EPEVTQTPSHQVTQMGQEVILRCVPISNHLYFYWYRQILGQKVEFLVSFYNNEISEKSEIFDDQFSVERPDGSNFTLKIRSTKLEDSAMYFCASSESGTGELFFGEGSRLTVL.

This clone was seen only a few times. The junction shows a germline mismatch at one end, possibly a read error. CDR3 region: CSSSLGGGGAFF. CDR3 bases: TGTTCCAGCAGCTTGGGGGGAGGTGGAGCTTTCTTT. The chain employs TRBV7-9 and TRBJ1-1; a possible D gene is TRBD1 (5 bases). The germline CDR1 and CDR2 sequences are SEHNR and FQNEAQ (reference sequence). The length of the CDR3 is 12 residues.

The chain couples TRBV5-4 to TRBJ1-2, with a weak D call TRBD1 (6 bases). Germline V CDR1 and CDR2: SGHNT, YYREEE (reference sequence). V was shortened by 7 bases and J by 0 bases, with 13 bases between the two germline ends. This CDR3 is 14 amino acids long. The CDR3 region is CASRTTGANYGYTF. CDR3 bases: TGTGCCAGCCGCACGACAGGAGCTAACTATGGCTACACCTTC.

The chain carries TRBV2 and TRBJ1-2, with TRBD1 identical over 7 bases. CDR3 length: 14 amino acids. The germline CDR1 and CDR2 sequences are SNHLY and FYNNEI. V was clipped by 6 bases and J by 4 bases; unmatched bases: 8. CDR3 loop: CASRGDSWTYGYTF. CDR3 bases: TGTGCCAGCAGAGGGGACAGTTGGACCTATGGCTACACCTTC.

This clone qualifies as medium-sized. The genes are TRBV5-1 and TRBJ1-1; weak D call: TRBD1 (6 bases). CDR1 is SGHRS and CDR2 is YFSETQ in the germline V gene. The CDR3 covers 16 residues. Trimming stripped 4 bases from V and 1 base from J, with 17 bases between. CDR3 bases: TGCGCCAGCAGCCTCCAGGGGTCCACTTCGAACACTGAAGCTTTCTTT. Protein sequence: CASSLQGSTSNTEAFF.

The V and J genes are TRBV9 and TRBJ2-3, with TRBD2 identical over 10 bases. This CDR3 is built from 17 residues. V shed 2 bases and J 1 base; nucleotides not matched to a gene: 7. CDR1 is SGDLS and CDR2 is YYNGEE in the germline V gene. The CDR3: CASSVKGLAGGTDTQYF. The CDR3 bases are TGTGCCAGCAGCGTGAAGGGGCTAGCGGGAGGCACAGATACGCAGTATTTT.

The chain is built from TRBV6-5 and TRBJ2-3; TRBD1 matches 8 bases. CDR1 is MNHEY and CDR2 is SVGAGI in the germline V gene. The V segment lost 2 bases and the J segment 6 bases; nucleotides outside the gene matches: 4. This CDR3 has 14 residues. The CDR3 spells CASSYRTGTDTQYF. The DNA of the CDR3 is TGTGCCAGCAGTTACCGGACAGGGACCGATACGCAGTATTTT.

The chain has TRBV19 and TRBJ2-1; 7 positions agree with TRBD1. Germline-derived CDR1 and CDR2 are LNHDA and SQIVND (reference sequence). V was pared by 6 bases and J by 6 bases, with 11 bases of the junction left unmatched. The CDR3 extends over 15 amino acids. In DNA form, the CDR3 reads TGTGCCAGTAGCAGAACAGGGGCGTCTGGCAATGAGCAGTTCTTC. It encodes CASSRTGASGNEQFF. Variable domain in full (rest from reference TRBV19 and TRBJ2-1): DGGITQSPKYLFRKEGQNVTLSCEQNLNHDAMYWYRQDPGQGLRLIYYSQIVNDFQKGDIAEGYSVSREKKESFPLTVTSAQKNPTAFYLCASSRTGASGNEQFFGPGTRLTVL.

The CDR3 nucleotides read TGTGCCAGCAGCCCCGGGACAGCCAACCAAGAGACCCAGTACTTC. This codes for CASSPGTANQETQYF. The chain uses TRBV9 and TRBJ2-5, with 7 bases aligning to TRBD1. V shed 4 bases and J 0 bases; nucleotides not matched to a gene: 6. This CDR3 comprises 15 residues. Germline V gene lookup returns CDR1 SGDLS and CDR2 YYNGEE.

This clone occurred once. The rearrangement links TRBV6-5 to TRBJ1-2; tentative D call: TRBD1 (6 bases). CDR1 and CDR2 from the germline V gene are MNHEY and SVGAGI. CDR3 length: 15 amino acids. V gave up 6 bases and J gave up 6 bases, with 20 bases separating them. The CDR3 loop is CASRKSGVIGHGYTF. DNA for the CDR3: TGTGCCAGCAGGAAGTCAGGGGTGATAGGGCATGGCTACACCTTC.

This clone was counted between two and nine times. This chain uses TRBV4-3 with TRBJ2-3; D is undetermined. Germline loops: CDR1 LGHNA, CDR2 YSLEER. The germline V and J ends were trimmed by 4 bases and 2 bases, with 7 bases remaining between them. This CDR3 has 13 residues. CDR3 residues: CASSPRDTDTQYF. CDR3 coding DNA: TGCGCCAGCAGCCCCCGAGACACAGATACGCAGTATTTT.

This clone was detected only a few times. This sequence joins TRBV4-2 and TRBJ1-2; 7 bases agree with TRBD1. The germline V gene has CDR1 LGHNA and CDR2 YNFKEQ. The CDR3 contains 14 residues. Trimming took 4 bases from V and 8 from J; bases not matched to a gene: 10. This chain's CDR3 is CASSPRSTGRGYTF. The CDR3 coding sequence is TGTGCCAGCAGCCCCCGTTCGACAGGGCGAGGCTACACCTTC.

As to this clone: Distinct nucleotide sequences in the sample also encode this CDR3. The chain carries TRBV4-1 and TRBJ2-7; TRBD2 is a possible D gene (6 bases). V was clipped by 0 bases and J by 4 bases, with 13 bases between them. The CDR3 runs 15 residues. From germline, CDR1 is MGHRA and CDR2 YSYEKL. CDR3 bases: TGCGCCAGCAGCCAAGAGGCGGGGAGAAATTACGAGCAGTACTTC. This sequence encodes CASSQEAGRNYEQYF.